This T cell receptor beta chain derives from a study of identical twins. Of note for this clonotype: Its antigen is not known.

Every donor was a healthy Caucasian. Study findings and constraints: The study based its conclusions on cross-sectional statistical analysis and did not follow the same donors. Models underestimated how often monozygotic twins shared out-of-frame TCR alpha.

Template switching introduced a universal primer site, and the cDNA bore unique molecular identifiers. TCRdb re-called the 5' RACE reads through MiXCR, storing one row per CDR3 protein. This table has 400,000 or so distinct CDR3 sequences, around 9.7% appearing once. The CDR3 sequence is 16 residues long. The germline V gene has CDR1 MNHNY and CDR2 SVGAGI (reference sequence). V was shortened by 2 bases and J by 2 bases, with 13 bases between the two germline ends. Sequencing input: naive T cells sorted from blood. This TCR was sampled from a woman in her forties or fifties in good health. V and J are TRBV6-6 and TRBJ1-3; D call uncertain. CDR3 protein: CASSYLGVSAGNTIYF. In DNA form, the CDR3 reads TGTGCCAGCAGTTACCTCGGAGTTTCTGCTGGAAACACCATATATTTT.